These 22 T cell receptor beta chains were all obtained from the same sample, sequenced in a study of blood T cell repertoires in COVID-19. Libraries were prepared by immunoSEQ multiplex PCR; TCRdb keeps only in-frame clonotypes and omits some of them. This table has approximately 16,000 clones, 70% to 90% appearing once. Sequenced material: peripheral blood. The receptor set was obtained from a woman of 80 years or more with COVID-19, enrolled during active disease.

The chain couples TRBV6-5 to TRBJ1-5; D is unclear. Trimming took off 5 bases at V and 0 bases at J, with 8 bases between the two ends. The CDR3 runs 14 residues. The germline gives CDR1 MNHEY, CDR2 SVGAGI. In DNA form, the CDR3 reads TGTGCCAGCAGTCTAGGCCTTAGCAATCAGCCCCAGCATTTT. As protein: CASSLGLSNQPQHF.

The CDR3 is CASSNRGRGQPQHF. The CDR3 DNA reads as TGTGCCAGCAGCAACAGGGGGCGCGGGCAGCCCCAGCATTTT. The chain joins TRBV21-1 to TRBJ1-5; TRBD1 is the table's D call, not checked against the DNA. TRBV21-1 is termed a pseudogene. CDR3 length: 14 amino acids.

A single count supports this clone. The chain joins TRBV6-2 or TRBV6-3 to TRBJ1-2, with D possibly TRBD1 on 6 matching bases. CDR3 size: 15 residues. Per the germline V gene, CDR1 is MNHEY and CDR2 is SVGEGT. Trimming cost V 6 bases and J 5 bases, with 19 bases left between them. Written as DNA, the CDR3 is TGTGCCAGCAGCCCCTCCTCAGGGGCCCTTTATGGCTACACCTTC. Protein sequence: CASSPSSGALYGYTF.

The CDR3 spells CASSLAQANQPQHF. CDR3 sequence (DNA): TGTGCCAGCAGTTTAGCGCAGGCCAATCAGCCCCAGCATTTT. V and J are TRBV28 and TRBJ1-5; the D is unclear. Germline V gene lookup returns CDR1 MDHEN and CDR2 SYDVKM. The germline V and J ends were trimmed by 2 bases and 3 bases, with 8 bases remaining between them. The CDR3 has 14 residues.

In this sample, this clone is medium-sized. The chain employs TRBV19 and TRBJ1-4; perhaps TRBD1 as D (5 bases). Germline CDR1 and CDR2: LNHDA and SQIVND (reference sequence). This CDR3 comprises 15 residues. Trimming took 3 bases from V and 3 from J, leaving 11 bases between them. The CDR3 reads CASSIEGAANEKLFF. CDR3 coding DNA: TGTGCCAGTAGTATTGAAGGGGCGGCTAATGAAAAACTGTTTTTT.

The chain uses TRBV20-1 and TRBJ2-1; perhaps TRBD2 as D (5 bases). Germline V gene data show CDR1 as DFQATT and CDR2 as SNEGSKA (reference sequence). V was trimmed by 3 bases and J by 3 bases, leaving 12 bases between them. This CDR3 spans 14 amino acids. The CDR3 protein is CSASFRGSYNEQFF. The CDR3 coding sequence is TGCAGTGCTAGTTTCCGGGGTAGCTACAATGAGCAGTTCTTC.

The rearrangement uses TRBV6-5 and TRBJ1-3; D perhaps matches TRBD1 (5 bases). Germline V CDR1 and CDR2: MNHEY, SVGAGI. The CDR3 covers 15 residues. The V gene lost 8 bases and the J gene lost 4 bases, with 18 bases spanning the gap. The CDR3 protein is CASEEGARGGNTIYF. CDR3 nucleotide sequence: TGTGCCAGCGAGGAAGGGGCTCGGGGGGGAAACACCATATATTTT.

The chain has TRBV19 and TRBJ2-7; TRBD2 is a possible D gene (5 bases). V was trimmed by 1 base and J by 7 bases, leaving 11 bases between them. CDR3 length: 13 residues. The V gene's germline CDR1 is LNHDA and CDR2 SQIVND (reference sequence). CDR3 amino acids: CASSIGPPGEQYF. CDR3 nucleotides: TGTGCCAGTAGTATAGGGCCCCCGGGGGAGCAGTACTTC.

The genes are TRBV7-6 and TRBJ2-6; 8 positions match TRBD1. The CDR3 has 18 amino acids. V dropped 5 bases and J dropped 0; count of bases not matched to a gene: 9. The germline V gene has CDR1 SGHVS and CDR2 FNYEAQ. This chain's CDR3 is CASSPTGVFSSGANVLTF. The CDR3 DNA sequence: TGTGCCAGCAGCCCGACAGGGGTCTTCTCCTCTGGGGCCAACGTCCTGACTTTC.

The chain employs TRBV18 and TRBJ2-7, with D possibly being TRBD2 (6 bases). The CDR3 covers 15 residues. Germline V lookup: CDR1 KGHSH, CDR2 LQKENI. Trimming cost V 1 base and J 7 bases, with 17 bases left between them. DNA of the CDR3: TGTGCCAGCTCACCACTCCCCGGGGGTTCGGGAGAGCAGTACTTC. Amino acids: CASSPLPGGSGEQYF.

The chain links TRBV18 to TRBJ1-3, with 10 nucleotides matching TRBD1. This CDR3 has 16 residues. CDR1 is KGHSH and CDR2 is LQKENI in the germline V gene. V was pared by 3 bases and J by 0 bases, with 2 bases of the junction left unmatched. The CDR3 loop is CASSPGQGNSGNTIYF. The CDR3 coding sequence is TGTGCCAGCTCACCGGGACAGGGGAACTCTGGAAACACCATATATTTT.

This clone was counted a few times. The chain employs TRBV7-9 and TRBJ2-7, with 9 bases aligning to TRBD1. Germline values: CDR1 SEHNR, CDR2 FQNEAQ (reference sequence). V lost 4 bases and J lost 2; bases outside the gene matches: 6. This CDR3 has 15 residues. The CDR3 DNA reads TGTGCCAGCAGCTCTCCGGGACAGGGAGCCTACGAGCAGTACTTC. The encoded protein is CASSSPGQGAYEQYF. Variable domain in full (rest from reference TRBV7-9 and TRBJ2-7): DTGVSQNPRHKITKRGQNVTFRCDPISEHNRLYWYRQTLGQGPEFLTYFQNEAQLEKSRLLSDRFSAERPKGSFSTLEIQRTEQGDSAMYLCASSSPGQGAYEQYFGPGTRLTVT.

The chain uses TRBV9 and TRBJ2-2, with D maybe TRBD1 (6 bases). The CDR3 totals 15 residues. Germline CDR1 SGDLS, CDR2 YYNGEE. V was shortened by 1 base and J by 8 bases, with 15 bases between the two germline ends. The CDR3 region is CASSVSNRVVGELFF. CDR3 DNA sequence: TGTGCCAGCAGCGTAAGCAACAGGGTGGTTGGGGAGCTGTTTTTT.

The chain has TRBV12-3 or TRBV12-4 and TRBJ2-7, with 7 bases lining up with TRBD2. The V gene end was trimmed by 8 bases and the J gene end by 3 bases; junction bases not matched to a gene: 7. This CDR3 comprises 13 residues. The CDR3 region has the DNA TGTGCCAGCGGGGCGGGAGTTGTCTACGAGCAGTACTTC. It yields the protein CASGAGVVYEQYF.

J is TRBJ2-1 and V is TRBV5-1; 7 bases are a match to TRBD1. The CDR3 contains 15 residues. V shed 0 bases, J shed 5 bases, and the junction held 5 bases outside the gene matches. CDR1 and CDR2 (germline): SGHRS, YFSETQ. The CDR3 bases are TGCGCCAGCAGCTTGGTTCTAGGGACAGACAATGAGCAGTTCTTC. It translates to CASSLVLGTDNEQFF.

This sequence joins TRBV5-1 and TRBJ1-5, with no clear D. V was pared by 4 bases and J by 7 bases, with 12 bases between. Per the germline V gene, CDR1 is SGHRS and CDR2 is YFSETQ. This CDR3 region has 13 residues. The CDR3 nucleotides read TGCGCCAGCAGCCCCTCGGGTCGGCAGCCCCAGCATTTT. The encoded protein is CASSPSGRQPQHF. Looking up the rest from reference TRBV5-1 and TRBJ1-5 gives the full variable domain: KAGVTQTPRYLIKTRGQQVTLSCSPISGHRSVSWYQQTPGQGLQFLFEYFSETQRNKGNFPGRFSGRQFSNSRSEMNVSTLELGDSALYLCASSPSGRQPQHFGDGTRLSIL.

V usage is TRBV16 and J usage is TRBJ1-5; 9 bases agree with TRBD1. Germline CDR1 is KGHSY and CDR2 is FQNENV. The CDR3 contains 15 residues. J gave up 6 bases and V 2 bases, and 5 bases lay outside the gene matches. CDR3 protein: CASSQRGQGSQPQHF. CDR3 coding DNA: TGTGCCAGCAGCCAACGAGGACAGGGGAGTCAGCCCCAGCATTTT.

The chain has TRBV14 and TRBJ2-1, with 13 positions matching TRBD2. Germline CDR1 and CDR2: SGHDN and FVKESK. The CDR3 covers 18 residues. Unmatched junction bases numbered 15, after V lost 1 base and J lost 12 bases. CDR3 DNA sequence: TGTGCCAGCAGCCAAGTGGATATGAGACTAGCGGGAGGAGGGGGGCAGTTCTTC. Translated: CASSQVDMRLAGGGGQFF.

Only one count was recorded for this clone. The rearrangement joins TRBV7-9 to TRBJ2-3; 7 bases match TRBD1. CDR3 size: 15 residues. Germline V gene sequence: CDR1 SEHNR, CDR2 FQNEAQ (reference sequence). V lost 2 bases and J lost 1; bases outside the gene matches: 3. The CDR3 protein is CASSLKGAGTDTQYF. Here the CDR3 DNA reads TGTGCCAGCAGCTTAAAGGGGGCAGGCACAGATACGCAGTATTTT. Variable domain in full (rest from reference TRBV7-9 and TRBJ2-3): DTGVSQNPRHKITKRGQNVTFRCDPISEHNRLYWYRQTLGQGPEFLTYFQNEAQLEKSRLLSDRFSAERPKGSFSTLEIQRTEQGDSAMYLCASSLKGAGTDTQYFGPGTRLTVL.

The chain couples TRBV4-3 to TRBJ2-7; 14 nucleotides line up with TRBD2. After removal of 3 bases from V and 0 bases from J, the junction contained 13 bases not matched to a gene. This CDR3 has 20 residues. CDR1 and CDR2 (germline): LGHNA, YSLEER. The chain's CDR3 is CASSQAGTSGRPGGSYEQYF. CDR3 DNA sequence: TGCGCCAGCAGCCAGGCTGGGACTAGCGGGAGACCCGGGGGCTCCTACGAGCAGTACTTC.

The J gene is TRBJ2-5, the V gene TRBV24-1; the D gene is possibly TRBD1 (6 bases). Trimming cost V 5 bases and J 3 bases, with 9 bases left between them. The germline CDR1 and CDR2 sequences are KGHDR and SFDVKD. The CDR3 totals 13 residues. The CDR3 sequence: CATSVPGEETQYF. For the CDR3, the DNA is TGTGCCACCAGTGTTCCAGGGGAAGAGACCCAGTACTTC.

In this sample, this clone turned up a few times. This chain joins TRBV3-1 (or the pseudogene TRBV3-2) and TRBJ1-1, with D perhaps matching TRBD1 (5 bases). Germline V gene lookup returns CDR1 LGHDT and CDR2 YNNKEL (reference sequence). The CDR3 runs 17 residues. V dropped 0 bases and J dropped 1 base, with 15 bases sitting between them. The CDR3 protein is CASSQDQQGFSNTEAFF. In DNA, the CDR3 is TGTGCCAGCAGCCAAGATCAGCAGGGATTTTCGAACACTGAAGCTTTCTTT.